The 2 T cell receptor beta chains presented below share a single source sample, sequenced in a study of blood T cells in healthy people across ages (dated by TCRdb to about 2015). The library came from 5' RACE. A second PCR of roughly 6 to 12 cycles was performed with a sample-barcoded 5' primer and a J-beta primer mix. TCRdb applied fastp at Q25 and MiXCR to the public reads, then kept only in-frame beta chains. Duplicate CDR3 protein sequences are folded into a single record with the most common DNA and genes. This sample comprises approximately 1,700,000 distinct CDR3 sequences, approximately 39% of them detected only once. The ten top clones hold roughly 24% of the sample. Sequencing was performed on blood. These receptors came from a human donor in good health.

The gene calls are TRBV6-6 and TRBJ2-2; possible D gene TRBD1, 6 bases. The CDR3 runs 16 residues. CDR1 MNHNY and CDR2 SVGAGI come from the germline V gene (reference sequence). V was trimmed by 0 bases and J by 7 bases, leaving 15 bases between them. CDR3 sequence reads: CASSYSSGGDGGELFF. The CDR3, as DNA: TGTGCCAGCAGTTACTCGTCTGGGGGCGATGGCGGGGAGCTGTTTTTT.

This clonotype was seen a handful of times. The CDR3 spells CASSQEVGTAYQETQYF. DNA for the CDR3: TGCGCCAGCAGCCAAGAAGTCGGGACAGCGTACCAAGAGACCCAGTACTTC. This sequence joins TRBV4-3 and TRBJ2-5, with TRBD1 identical over 7 bases. J lost 0 bases, V lost 0 bases, and 7 bases had no gene match. Germline values: CDR1 LGHNA, CDR2 YSLEER. The CDR3 consists of 17 residues.